Included here is one T cell receptor (beta chain) sequence, with context. This entry is derived from a study of blood T cell repertoires in COVID-19. Study-level background: In each case, the material was cDNA or gDNA derived from T cells, B-cell-depleted T cells, or PBMCs.

V shed 5 bases, J shed 1 base, and the junction held 8 bases outside the gene matches. The CDR3 sequence is 15 residues long. Germline assignment: CDR1 SGHAT and CDR2 FQNNGV. Authors' data handling: Amplifying reference gene primers gave estimates of nucleated cell counts. The assay was immunoSEQ multiplex PCR, and TCRdb's table has in-frame clones only and misses some. V and J calls and clone size are as listed in that table; D and trimming were resolved from the DNA. The repertoire includes 200,000 to 250,000 clones, 70% to 90% of them detected once, and about 2.4% sits in the top ten. The receptor's source is a woman in her seventies with COVID-19, enrolled during active disease. Sequenced input: peripheral blood. The chain couples TRBV11-2 to TRBJ2-7; TRBD1 aligns across 7 bases. The CDR3 region is CASSPFGQVSYEQYF. Here the CDR3 DNA reads TGTGCCAGCAGCCCATTCGGACAGGTGTCCTACGAGCAGTACTTC.